The clone carrying this T cell receptor (beta chain) came up once. Its antigen is undetermined. Trimming at V came to 8 bases and at J to 7 bases, leaving 20 bases not matched to a gene. This CDR3 has 18 amino acids. Germline V CDR1 and CDR2: MDHEN, SYDVKM. Sequencing used immunoSEQ multiplex PCR; TCRdb keeps in-frame clones, though not all of them. The sample yields roughly 49,000 clones, 92% seen once. The data were taken from a study of lymphopenia after photon versus proton radiotherapy. Whole-study results and caveats: Better survival with proton therapy was suggested as possible, not demonstrated. Oligoclonal CD8+ Temra expansion after nadir drove photon patients' diversity drop. Photon-treated patients lost naive T cells and TCR diversity; proton-treated stayed stable.

This chain joins TRBV28 and TRBJ2-2; 9 positions agree with TRBD1. The sequence derives from a woman between 40 and 55 years old with cholangiocarcinoma. The specimen was peripheral blood, collected from a patient treated with photon-based radiotherapy. CDR3 sequence: CASVGQGGVARGIGELFF. The CDR3 nucleotides are TGTGCCAGCGTGGGACAGGGAGGGGTAGCGAGAGGGATCGGGGAGCTGTTTTTT.